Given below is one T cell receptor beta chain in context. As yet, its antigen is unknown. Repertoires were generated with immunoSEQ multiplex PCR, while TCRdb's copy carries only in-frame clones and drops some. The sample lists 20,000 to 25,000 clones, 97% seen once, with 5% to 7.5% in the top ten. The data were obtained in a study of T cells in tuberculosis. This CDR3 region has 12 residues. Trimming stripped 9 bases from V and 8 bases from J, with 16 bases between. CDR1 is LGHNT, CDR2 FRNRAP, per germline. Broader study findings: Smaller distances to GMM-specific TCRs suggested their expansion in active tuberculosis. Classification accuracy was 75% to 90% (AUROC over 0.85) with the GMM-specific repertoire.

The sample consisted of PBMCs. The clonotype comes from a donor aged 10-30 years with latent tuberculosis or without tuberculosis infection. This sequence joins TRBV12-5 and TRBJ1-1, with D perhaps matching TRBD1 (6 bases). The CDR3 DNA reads TGTGCTAGCCCGGGAGGGGGTAGGGAAGCTTTCTTT. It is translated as CASPGGGREAFF.